This section outlines one TCR beta chain sequence together with its context. The antigen this receptor binds is unknown. The sample holds no much larger clone one base away, and base qualities are not on file. This specimen belongs to a study of cytomegalovirus exposure and HLA in healthy donors (dated by TCRdb to between 2016 and 2019). Study-wide context: An earlier analysis of under 600 of the donors reported approximately 290 Gb of sequence data and around 120 million unique TCR beta sequences from roughly 200 million T cells. An early release that covered 500 to 800 HLA-typed donors contained 300 to 350 gigabases of sequencing data and 85 million to 100 million unique TCR sequences. Of the 350 to 450 genotyped donors, 81% fell in the genetic ancestry cluster associated with self-reported Caucasian donors. The study aimed to test whether signatures of past pathogen exposure could be identified by cataloging public T cell receptors. Using immunosequencing, the study profiled T cell repertoires from around 670 subjects and related those repertoires to cytomegalovirus serostatus. A separate validation cohort of roughly 130 different subjects was used in addition to the roughly 640-subject first cohort. The study combined high-throughput TCR immunosequencing, statistical association of individual TCRs with disease status, and machine learning to predict cytomegalovirus infection status. A later analysis re-analyzed previously published TCR beta repertoires from 550 to 700 donors and added high-resolution HLA genotyping to study TCR occurrence patterns. Rather than using new phenotypic data, the later analysis identified candidate immune exposures from TCR beta sequences and from how often those sequences occurred across donors. An earlier analysis of about 620 of the donors applied high-throughput TCR beta sequencing to assess whether each TCR beta V gene segment acted as functional or pseudogenic. Alongside the repertoire data, information on donor age, sex, ethnicity and CMV serostatus was compiled. A later genetic analysis took genome-wide SNP genotypes for about 55% of the 666 donors and used that subset as a discovery cohort. All discovery cohort repertoires had been generated on a single sequencing platform. Class I and class II HLA loci were covered by the typing at four-digit resolution. The number of typed donors differed by locus: roughly 620-630 for A, B, C, DRB1 and DQB1; approximately 530 for DQA1; 606 for DPA1; and around 490 for DPB1. Because of strong linkage in the cohort, roughly five DR-DQ haplotypes were treated as single units for association and clustering. Among several hundred genotyped donors of the cohort, an average of approximately 240,000 unique TCR beta nucleotide sequences was sequenced per donor, of which 15% to 20% were non-productive. The full study reports these points: In a later analysis, about 16,000 TCR beta sequences were associated with specific HLA alleles at a false discovery rate of 0.05. In a later analysis, most CMV-associated TCR beta chains were found to appear HLA-restricted, with HLA associations seemingly driven largely by CMV exposure. Linkage disequilibrium might explain the correlated functional status among segregating V segments, but an unknown experimental factor could not be excluded. Roughly uniform sequencing depth across donors was assumed in presence/absence analyses, although this assumption may not hold. In a later genetic analysis, a missense DCLRE1C variant was associated with V-gene and J-gene trimming of TCR beta chains, and the association was replicated in an independent cohort. A later analysis found that HLA-associated TCR beta chains were more clonally expanded and had lower generation probabilities than equally common non-associated chains. According to a later analysis, TCR association rates differed among HLA loci, with DRB1 alleles showing the most associated TCRs and HLA-C alleles showing the fewest. This cohort had only TCR beta chains sequenced, and the lack of alpha or paired-chain data limited which features could be detected. Most TCR sequences were seen in very few donors, while some public TCRs were found in many individuals. A later analysis reported that several top co-occurrence clusters appeared linked to parvovirus B19, influenza, CMV and Epstein-Barr virus. A further reported finding was that TCR beta sequences accurately predicted the HLA-A and HLA-B alleles for most subjects in the first cohort. CMV serostatus was the only immune exposure information available for the cohort. A group of highly shared sequence variants was considered likely to be a technical artifact of the sequencing pipeline. Broadly in line with IMGT annotations, most TCR beta V segments showed up in productive rearrangements about 87% or about 30% of the time in an earlier analysis of around 600 of the donors. Compared with the roughly 670-donor mean, donors in an Asian-associated ancestry cluster had fewer N-insertions in productive TCRs, according to a later genetic analysis. HLA typing was unavailable for some donors at each locus, so association tests used only the typed subset. The authors suggested that the approach could potentially be extended to other disease states and immunological phenotypes. The study gave a list of about 150 TCR beta chains associated with cytomegalovirus. The 87-base-pair reads could not distinguish some IMGT-functional V segments, including TRBV6-2 and TRBV6-3, so those segments were excluded. A few of the identified cytomegalovirus-associated TCR beta chains were confirmed in vitro to be specific for cytomegalovirus antigens. Because counts were too low, more than 15 rarely observed V segments, including chromosome 9 orphons, were excluded from the earlier analysis of 500 to 700 of the donors. When HLA alleles, especially DR and DQ, strongly co-occurred, attributing TCR associations to individual alleles was difficult. In both the original and validation cohorts, the classifier was reported to diagnose cytomegalovirus status with high specificity and sensitivity.

To prepare the library, the immunoSEQ multiplex PCR assay was applied. A mixture of 60 forward primers for TCR Vbeta segments and 13 reverse primers for TCR Jbeta segments was used in the multiplex PCR. The CDR3 region of rearranged TCR beta genes was amplified from genomic DNA with a multiplex PCR assay. On the Illumina HiSeq System, the amplified TCR beta libraries were sequenced as 87-base-pair reads. Per the source publication's procedure: A later analysis tallied 75 million to 95 million unique TCR beta chains across the 666 repertoires, and about 12 million of those chains were shared by two or more donors. A nearest-neighbor algorithm error-corrected the raw reads and collapsed the reads into unique sequences, merging closely related sequences to remove PCR and sequencing errors. V, D and J gene segments were assigned by aligning CDR3 sequences to IMGT reference sequences. For a sequence to be retained, a match of at least six nucleotides was required to both a V gene segment and a J gene segment. Rearrangements were called productive when the CDR3 lacked stop codons and stayed in frame with V and J; all others were non-productive. CDR3 was defined according to IMGT convention as the region running from the second conserved V-encoded cysteine to the conserved J-encoded phenylalanine. The earlier analysis of about 500 of the donors excluded sequences that lacked an unambiguous match to a single V gene segment. In an earlier analysis of a few hundred of the donors, a V segment was called functional when productive rearrangements were above 56.7%, and segregating when the standard deviation between donors exceeded 5%. A statistical classification framework was built for diagnosing cytomegalovirus status from the catalog of TCR beta chain sequences. In a later analysis, TCR nucleotide sequences were compared against IMGT/GENE-DB human TR gene sequences so that V and J genes could be assigned. The TCRdist pipeline was used in a later analysis to assign CDR3 sequences and most-parsimonious VDJ recombination scenarios. In a later analysis, every TCR beta chain was defined by the combination of its CDR3 amino acid sequence and its V-gene family, and reads without a unique V-gene family were dropped. To address suspected cross-contamination and a sequencing artifact, a later analysis removed roughly 640 highly shared, low-generation-probability nucleotide sequences. For each public chain, a later analysis derived a clonal expansion index from normalized ranks of inferred template counts within each repertoire. A later analysis computed generation probabilities with a VDJ recombination model fitted to out-of-frame rearrangements, and checked the results against IGoR. In a later analysis, TCR-TCR, TCR-HLA and TCR-CMV co-occurrence was scored with hypergeometric tests, and a repertoire-size bias correction was applied to TCR pairs. A later analysis estimated false discovery rates by permuting HLA or CMV assignments 20 times. A later analysis grouped co-occurring TCRs with DBSCAN, adding TCRdist sequence similarity when clustering within HLA-allele-positive subsets. Repertoires with fewer than 30,000 or more than 120,000 public chains, plus five repertoires with anomalous nucleotide sharing, were excluded from co-occurrence clustering. TCRdb limited this immuneACCESS table to in-frame rearrangements with V and J called. A share of clones is missing; checked studies link under half to unresolved V genes, and the rest is unexplained. V and J calls and clone size are given by that table; D and trimming were obtained from the DNA. Counted in this sample were fewer than 200,000 clones; around 75% of them appeared once. The biggest ten clones account for 1.5% to 2% of the sample.

Cut back by 6 bases and 4 bases, the V and J ends lie 15 bases apart. CDR1 and CDR2, per the germline V gene, are SNHLY and FYNNEI. From the cysteine through the phenylalanine, the CDR3 covers 15 amino acids. Only the CDR3 DNA is retained, 45 bases long and in frame from the first base. The cohort was made up of approximately 700 healthy bone marrow donors. At the time of sampling, all cohort members were nominally healthy, though unrecorded immune exposures were likely present. The donor was CMV seronegative and belonged to the group of 352 seronegative cohort members. Every donor gave a peripheral blood sample, and the peripheral blood mononuclear cells from that sample were used for TCR beta sequencing. Genomic DNA was extracted from the blood cell samples with the Qiagen DNeasy Blood Extraction Kit.

The chain links TRBV2 with TRBJ2-2, and the D gene may be TRBD1, 6 bases matching. The sample comprised PBMCs. The sequence derives from a woman in her twenties or thirties in good health and CMV-seronegative. The CDR3 protein is CASRETGHFTGELFF. The bases read TGTGCCAGCAGAGAAACGGGACACTTCACCGGGGAGCTGTTTTTT.